This record covers a single T cell receptor beta chain. This record comes from a study of blood T cell repertoires in COVID-19. Study details: The analysed material was cDNA or gDNA that came from T cells, B-cell-depleted T cells, or PBMCs.

Under the authors' procedure: Reference gene primer amplification gave estimated nucleated cell counts. Generated by immunoSEQ multiplex PCR, the TCRdb table keeps only in-frame clones and is missing some. Clonal size and the V and J genes are those of that table, whereas D and trimming came from the DNA. The data contain 51,000 or so clones, about nine tenths of them singletons. Looked up from germline, CDR1 is KGHDR and CDR2 is SFDVKD. The V gene end was trimmed by 3 bases and the J gene end by 3 bases; junction bases not matched to a gene: 6. The CDR3 runs 17 residues. This sequence originates from a man at least 80 years old with active or convalescent COVID-19. The material sequenced was peripheral blood. This chain connects TRBV24-1 to TRBJ2-5; 13 nucleotides match TRBD2. CDR3 bases: TGTGCCACCAGTGATCCAGGACTAGCGGGAGATGAAGAGACCCAGTACTTC. Amino acid sequence: CATSDPGLAGDEETQYF.